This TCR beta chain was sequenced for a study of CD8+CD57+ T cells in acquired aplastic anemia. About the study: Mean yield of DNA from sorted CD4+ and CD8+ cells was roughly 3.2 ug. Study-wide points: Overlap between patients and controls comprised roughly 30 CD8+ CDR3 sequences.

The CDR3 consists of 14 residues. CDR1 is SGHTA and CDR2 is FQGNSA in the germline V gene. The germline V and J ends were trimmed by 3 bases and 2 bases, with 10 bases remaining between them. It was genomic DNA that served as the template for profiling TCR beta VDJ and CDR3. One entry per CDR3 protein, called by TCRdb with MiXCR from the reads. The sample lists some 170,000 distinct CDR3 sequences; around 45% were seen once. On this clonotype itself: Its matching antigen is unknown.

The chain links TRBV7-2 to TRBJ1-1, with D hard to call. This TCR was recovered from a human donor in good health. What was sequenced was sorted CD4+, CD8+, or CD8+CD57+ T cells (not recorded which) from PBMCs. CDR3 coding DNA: TGTGCCAGCAGCTTTCCTGGACTCAACACTGAAGCTTTCTTT. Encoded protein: CASSFPGLNTEAFF.